This is a list of T cell receptor beta chains from one sample in a study of blood T cell repertoires in COVID-19. Sequencing used immunoSEQ multiplex PCR; TCRdb keeps in-frame clones, though not all of them. Of 300,000 or so clones in the sample, around 90% were seen once. Material: PBMCs or T cells enriched from blood (not recorded which). These receptors were obtained from a woman aged 30 to 39 who had recovered from COVID-19. Both conserved end residues are part of each CDR3. A D gene is named only where the DNA matches it firmly.

J: TRBJ1-1
V: TRBV5-1
D: -
CDR3: CASSPGGGVNTEAFF
DNA: TGCGCCAGCAGCCCGGGTGGGGGGGTGAACACTGAAGCTTTCTTT

J: TRBJ2-4
V: TRBV30
D: TRBD1
CDR3: CAWTTGTVQYF
DNA: TGTGCCTGGACTACTGGGACAGTTCAGTACTTC

J: TRBJ1-2
V: TRBV11-3
D: TRBD1
CDR3: CASSLTGGRGYTF
DNA: TGTGCCAGCAGCTTAACAGGGGGTCGGGGCTACACCTTC

J: TRBJ1-2
V: TRBV27
D: -
CDR3: CASRGSGRANYGYTF
DNA: TGTGCCAGCAGGGGGAGCGGACGAGCTAACTATGGCTACACCTTC

J: TRBJ2-2
V: TRBV30
D: TRBD2
CDR3: CAQSRDWERGTGELFF
DNA: TGTGCCCAGTCCCGGGACTGGGAGCGGGGCACCGGGGAGCTGTTTTTT

J: TRBJ1-1
V: TRBV5-1
D: TRBD1
CDR3: CASSWGSRGLDTEAFF
DNA: TGCGCCAGCAGCTGGGGGTCCAGGGGGTTAGACACTGAAGCTTTCTTT

J: TRBJ2-3
V: TRBV2
D: TRBD2
CDR3: CASSETSGRGTDTQYF
DNA: TGTGCCAGCAGTGAGACTAGCGGGCGTGGCACAGATACGCAGTATTTT

J: TRBJ1-2
V: TRBV4-1
D: -
CDR3: CASSQAQGVPYGYTF
DNA: TGCGCCAGCAGCCAAGCCCAAGGGGTTCCCTATGGCTACACCTTC

J: TRBJ1-1
V: TRBV3-1/TRBV3-2
D: TRBD1
CDR3: CASSQTGTGASEAFF
DNA: TGTGCCAGCAGCCAAACCGGGACAGGGGCTAGCGAAGCTTTCTTT

J: TRBJ2-5
V: TRBV7-8
D: -
CDR3: CASSLRWHRGETQYF
DNA: TGTGCCAGCAGCTTAAGGTGGCACCGGGGGGAGACCCAGTACTTC

J: TRBJ2-3
V: TRBV7-3
D: TRBD2
CDR3: CASSLRSQRGYTDTQYF
DNA: TGTGCCAGCAGCTTAAGGTCCCAGCGGGGTTACACAGATACGCAGTATTTT